This record concerns one T cell receptor beta chain sequence. At one boundary the junction diverges from the germline segment, which might be a read error. This record comes from a study of blood T cells in healthy people across ages. Per the germline V gene, CDR1 is LGHDT and CDR2 is YNNKEL (reference sequence). The CDR3 runs 12 residues. It was with a sample-barcoded 5' primer and a J-beta primer mix that a second PCR of roughly 7 to 12 cycles was run. From the 5' RACE reads, TCRdb called clonotypes with MiXCR, one entry per CDR3 protein. Among about 830,000 distinct CDR3 sequences, around 62% were seen once, and the ten largest hold roughly 25%.

V usage is TRBV3-1 and J usage is TRBJ2-2, with D uncertain. The clonotype comes from a man aged 30 to 45 in good health. What was sequenced was blood. The CDR3 DNA is TGTGACAGCAGCCTAGGTTACGGGGAGCTGTTTTTT. It codes for CDSSLGYGELFF.